The entry below gives a single TCR beta chain sequence along with its context. Its specificity is unknown. The sample comes from a study of cytomegalovirus exposure and HLA in healthy donors. General study results and limits: Earlier analysis found most TCR beta V segments productive about 90% or about 30% of the time.

PCR primers comprised 60 Vbeta and 13 Jbeta primers. Sequencing used immunoSEQ multiplex PCR; TCRdb keeps in-frame clones, though not all of them. The sample's table shows more than 95,000 clones. Healthy bone marrow donors made up the donors. The length of the CDR3 is 18 residues. Trimming cost V 1 base and J 4 bases; bases outside gene matches: 12. Germline V gene data show CDR1 as SGHVS and CDR2 as FNYEAQ. The sequenced sample consisted of PBMCs. The TCR originated in a man between 18 and 35 years old in good health and CMV-seronegative. The gene calls are TRBV7-6 and TRBJ2-2; 7 positions agree with TRBD1. The CDR3 DNA sequence: TGTGCCAGCAGCTTAGAGATAAGACAGGGTATTGGCACCGGGGAGCTGTTTTTT. It yields the protein CASSLEIRQGIGTGELFF.